This T cell receptor beta chain is from a study of blood T cell repertoires in COVID-19. Seattle participants joined during active infection and were tracked over time. Measured with immunoSEQ multiplex PCR; TCRdb has only the in-frame clones, and not every one. Of some 220,000 clones in the sample, approximately 85% were seen once. The CDR3 contains 12 residues. V gave up 9 bases and J gave up 2 bases; unmatched junction bases: 1. Germline V gene data show CDR1 as LGHNT and CDR2 as FRNRAP. This TCR derives from a woman in her 70s with COVID-19, enrolled during active disease. The chain is built from TRBV12-5 and TRBJ2-5; 9 bases map to TRBD1. Sequences were obtained from peripheral blood. The CDR3 DNA is TGTGCTAGCGGGACAGGGCAAGAGACCCAGTACTTC. It encodes CASGTGQETQYF.